The rows below give T cell receptor beta chains drawn from one sample of a study of radiotherapy plus CTLA-4 blockade in lung cancer. TCRdb's table, derived via immunoSEQ multiplex PCR, lists solely in-frame clones and lacks some. This sample carries approximately 52,000 clones, 75% to 85% of them seen once, and the ten largest clones take around 7.9%. Sample: peripheral blood, taken from a patient treated with radiotherapy plus ipilimumab. The receptor set was obtained from a human donor with non-small cell lung cancer who had a complete response to radiotherapy plus ipilimumab. CDR3s include the opening cysteine and the closing phenylalanine or tryptophan. D genes are given only for firm matches. Clone size is shown for a subset of rows, as once, few, many or a class of expanded clone.

size: .; J: TRBJ2-2; V: TRBV7-9; D: .; CDR3: CASSATGSLGGELFF; DNA: TGTGCCAGCAGCGCGACGGGTTCCTTGGGCGGGGAGCTGTTTTTT
size: few; J: TRBJ1-4; V: TRBV10-2; D: TRBD1; CDR3: CASSEVTGSSTNEKLFF; DNA: TGCGCCAGCAGTGAAGTGACAGGGAGTTCAACTAATGAAAAACTGTTTTTT
size: .; J: TRBJ1-3; V: TRBV5-1; D: TRBD1; CDR3: CASSLESQRWDRQSGNTIYF; DNA: TGCGCCAGCAGCTTGGAAAGCCAAAGATGGGACAGACAGTCTGGAAACACCATATATTTT
size: .; J: TRBJ1-1; V: TRBV6-5; D: TRBD1; CDR3: CASRRGQGTAFF; DNA: TGTGCCAGCAGACGAGGACAGGGGACAGCTTTCTTT
size: .; J: TRBJ2-1; V: TRBV7-8; D: TRBD1; CDR3: CASSYGDRGLYNEQFF; DNA: TGTGCCAGCAGCTATGGGGACAGGGGGCTTTACAATGAGCAGTTCTTC
size: few; J: TRBJ1-1; V: TRBV7-9; D: .; CDR3: CASSSKLRLNTEAFF; DNA: TGTGCCAGCAGCTCGAAACTGAGGCTGAACACTGAAGCTTTCTTT
size: .; J: TRBJ1-2; V: TRBV20-1; D: .; CDR3: CMTAPGRSYTF; DNA: TGCATGACGGCGCCAGGTCGGAGCTACACCTTC
size: .; J: TRBJ2-1; V: TRBV7-2; D: TRBD1; CDR3: CASSRLDPGQGFDEQFF; DNA: TGTGCCAGCAGCCGCTTGGATCCGGGACAGGGGTTTGATGAGCAGTTCTTC
size: .; J: TRBJ2-1; V: TRBV6-5; D: TRBD1; CDR3: CASSQDRGLYNEQFF; DNA: TGTGCCAGCAGCCAGGACAGGGGGCTCTACAATGAGCAGTTCTTC
size: .; J: TRBJ2-7; V: TRBV7-8; D: .; CDR3: CASSPRVSSYEQYF; DNA: TGTGCCAGCAGCCCCAGGGTGAGCTCCTACGAGCAGTACTTC
size: .; J: TRBJ1-2; V: TRBV15; D: .; CDR3: CATSREQGPYGYTF; DNA: TGTGCCACCAGCAGAGAGCAGGGGCCCTATGGCTACACCTTC
size: .; J: TRBJ1-6; V: TRBV6-5; D: .; CDR3: CATRSRVLYNSPLHF; DNA: TGTGCCACTAGATCCAGGGTCCTCTATAATTCACCCCTCCACTTT
size: .; J: TRBJ2-5; V: TRBV27; D: TRBD2; CDR3: CASSLGSLAGGETQYF; DNA: TGTGCCAGCAGTTTGGGGTCTCTAGCGGGGGGCGAGACCCAGTACTTC
size: .; J: TRBJ1-2; V: TRBV10-3; D: .; CDR3: CAIGGEEDYGYTF; DNA: TGTGCCATCGGGGGGGAGGAAGACTATGGCTACACCTTC
size: .; J: TRBJ1-2; V: TRBV19; D: .; CDR3: CASNPLGHYGYTF; DNA: TGTGCCAGTAACCCTCTTGGCCACTATGGCTACACCTTC
size: .; J: TRBJ2-5; V: TRBV4-1; D: .; CDR3: CASSQRPAGEQYF; DNA: TGCGCCAGCAGCCAACGGCCGGCTGGGGAGCAGTACTTC
size: once; J: TRBJ1-2; V: TRBV27; D: .; CDR3: CASSPQREWRTNYGYTF; DNA: TGTGCCAGCAGTCCCCAGCGCGAATGGAGGACTAACTATGGCTACACCTTC
size: once; J: TRBJ2-1; V: TRBV6-1; D: .; CDR3: CASSLRYSYNEQFF; DNA: TGTGCCAGCAGTTTGCGGTACTCCTACAATGAGCAGTTCTTC
size: .; J: TRBJ1-5; V: TRBV6-6; D: TRBD1; CDR3: CASSTRQGPNQPQHF; DNA: TGTGCCAGCAGCACCAGACAGGGGCCGAATCAGCCCCAGCATTTT
size: few; J: TRBJ1-2; V: TRBV18; D: .; CDR3: CASSPDPQQGGSF; DNA: TGTGCCAGCTCACCCGACCCACAACAGGGAGGGTCCTTC
size: .; J: TRBJ1-2; V: TRBV19; D: .; CDR3: CASSTTPPGEIGYTF; DNA: TGTGCCAGTAGTACCACCCCTCCGGGGGAGATTGGCTACACCTTC
size: .; J: TRBJ2-7; V: TRBV27; D: TRBD2; CDR3: CASSLSTSGNEQYF; DNA: TGTGCCAGCAGTTTATCAACTAGCGGGAACGAGCAGTACTTC
size: .; J: TRBJ2-1; V: TRBV11-2; D: TRBD2; CDR3: CASSSGTSDYNEQFF; DNA: TGTGCCAGCAGCTCCGGGACTAGCGACTACAATGAGCAGTTCTTC
size: few; J: TRBJ2-1; V: TRBV19; D: .; CDR3: CASSIEARNEQFF; DNA: TGTGCCAGTAGTATAGAAGCGAGGAATGAGCAGTTCTTC